Below, 7 T cell receptor beta chains from the same sample are listed, as sequenced in a study of pediatric ulcerative colitis. During colonoscopy, one to two rectal pinch biopsies were collected. Sequencing was performed with immunoSEQ multiplex PCR; in TCRdb, only in-frame clones are kept and a portion is missing. This table has 44,000 or so clones, around 79% appearing once. Sequenced material: gut tissue. The receptors stem from a girl aged 10 to 17 with moderate ulcerative colitis.

This rearrangement joins TRBV6-1 to TRBJ1-1, with unresolved D. Trimming left V 2 bases short and J 1 base short, with 5 bases between. The CDR3 covers 13 residues. CDR1 MNHNS and CDR2 SASEGT come from the germline V gene. CDR3 sequence (DNA): TGTGCCAGCAGTGAACTATGGAACACTGAAGCTTTCTTT. This translates into CASSELWNTEAFF.

V is TRBV7-8 and J is TRBJ1-2; TRBD1 is a possible D gene (6 bases). Trimming removed 5 bases at V and 8 bases at J, with 15 bases between. Germline V gene sequence: CDR1 SGHVS, CDR2 FQNEAQ. CDR3 length equals 13 residues. CDR3 in amino acids: CASSLGGAAGYTF. The CDR3, as DNA: TGTGCCAGCAGCCTGGGGGGGGCCGCAGGCTACACCTTC. The full variable domain, rest sourced from reference TRBV7-8 and TRBJ1-2, is GAGVSQSPRYKVAKRGQDVALRCDPISGHVSLFWYQQALGQGPEFLTYFQNEAQLDKSGLPSDRFFAERPEGSVSTLKIQRTQQEDSAVYLCASSLGGAAGYTFGSGTRLTVV.

This clone was picked up a small number of times. This rearrangement joins TRBV5-1 to TRBJ1-6; D is unresolved. Germline CDR1 and CDR2: SGHRS and YFSETQ. V was cut by 7 bases and J by 4 bases, with 12 bases left in between. This CDR3 is 14 amino acids long. The CDR3 DNA is TGCGCCAGCCGTGAGGAGGTTTATAATTCACCCCTCCACTTT. It yields the protein CASREEVYNSPLHF.

The chain is built from TRBV28 and TRBJ1-2; the D is unclear. V shed 5 bases and J shed 0 bases, with 10 bases lying between them. The CDR3 length is 14 residues. Per germline, CDR1 MDHEN and CDR2 SYDVKM. The CDR3 DNA sequence: TGTGCCAGCAGTAGTTACAGTACTAACTATGGCTACACCTTC. It yields the protein CASSSYSTNYGYTF.

The chain combines TRBV6-1 with TRBJ1-2; D gene ambiguous. V was pared by 11 bases and J by 8 bases, with 18 bases between. CDR1 is MNHNS, CDR2 SASEGT, per germline. The CDR3 contains 12 residues. The CDR3 DNA reads as TGTGCCCGAGCCACGGGGTCTTGGGGCTACACCTTC. Its translation: CARATGSWGYTF.

The rearrangement joins TRBV5-4 to TRBJ2-1; tentatively, D is TRBD2 (6 bases). The germline CDR1 and CDR2 sequences are SGHNT and YYREEE (reference sequence). V was trimmed by 4 bases and J by 4 bases, leaving 18 bases between them. The CDR3 is 16 residues long. This CDR3 is CASSPPRDSRYNEQFF. In nucleotides, the CDR3 is TGTGCCAGCAGCCCCCCGCGGGACTCACGATACAATGAGCAGTTCTTC.

In this sample, this clone turned up a few times. This chain joins TRBV6-1 and TRBJ2-5, with 12 bases identical to TRBD2. CDR3 length: 15 residues. From germline, CDR1 is MNHNS and CDR2 SASEGT. V was pared by 4 bases and J by 5 bases, with 5 bases of the junction left unmatched. CDR3 sequence reads: CASSALAGGGETQYF. The CDR3 DNA reads TGTGCCAGCAGTGCCCTAGCGGGAGGGGGGGAGACCCAGTACTTC.